These 3 T cell receptor delta chains came from one sample sequenced in a study of gamma-delta T cells after stem cell transplantation. TCRdb called clones from the RT-PCR reads again using CATT. The sample consists of 1,200 to 1,500 delta-chain clones, around 13% of them appearing once. The sample taken for sequencing was gamma-delta T cells. The receptors stem from a human donor. It is not recorded whose cells these are; they may come from a transplant donor.

On this clone itself: The translation of this DNA and the TCRdb protein of a much larger clone differ at residue 7, probably owing to a read error; the protein shown here is translated from the DNA. The chain couples TRDV2 to TRDJ1, with TRDD3 matching 11 bases. The CDR3 loop spans 16 amino acids. Per germline, CDR1 GEAIGNYY and CDR2 EKD. J gave up 10 bases and V 3 bases, and 15 bases lay outside the gene matches. The CDR3 reads CACDELHAGGYYRLIF. CDR3 DNA sequence: TGTGCCTGTGACGAACTTCACGCTGGGGGATACTATAGACTCATCTTT.

This clone was counted a few times. A far larger clone is off by one base, so a read error is likely. The rearrangement uses TRDV2 and TRDJ1; 9 positions match TRDD3. The CDR3 has 17 amino acids. The V gene's germline CDR1 is GEAIGNYY and CDR2 EKD. J was trimmed by 10 bases and V by 0 bases; bases with no gene match: 17. CDR3 protein: CACDTVLGRGIPGILIF. CDR3 nucleotide sequence: TGTGCCTGTGACACCGTACTGGGCCGGGGGATACCTGGGATACTCATCTTT.

This clone was counted only a few times. This DNA's translation and the protein TCRdb lists, from a much larger clone, do not match at residue 15, likely due to a read error; the protein shown is translated from the DNA. This rearrangement joins TRDV2 to TRDJ1, with TRDD3 matching over 8 bases. The CDR3 is 18 amino acids. Looked up from germline, CDR1 is GEAIGNYY and CDR2 is EKD. The CDR3, as DNA: TGTGCCTGTGATCCCGTTACTACTGGGGGCCCCACTACCGATAACCTCATCTTT. Translated: CACDPVTTGGPTTDNLIF.